This note documents a single TCR beta chain sequence. The source of the sample is a study of cytomegalovirus exposure and HLA in healthy donors. In the PCR, 60 Vbeta and 13 Jbeta primers were used. Sequencing used immunoSEQ multiplex PCR; TCRdb keeps in-frame clones, though not all of them. The sample carries some 160,000 clones, roughly 79% recorded once. Trimming took off 1 base at V and 1 base at J, with 5 bases between the two ends. The CDR3 runs 13 residues. Germline assignment: CDR1 SGDLS and CDR2 YYNGEE. The TCR sequence derives from a man in his forties or fifties in good health and CMV-seronegative. The sequencing sample was made of PBMCs. The chain uses TRBV9 and TRBJ1-1; D call uncertain. The CDR3 DNA follows: TGTGCCAGCAGCGTAACATCGAACACTGAAGCTTTCTTT. This encodes CASSVTSNTEAFF.